A single sample gave rise to the 31 T cell receptor beta chains below, sequenced in a study of blood T cell repertoires in COVID-19. Some clones are missing from TCRdb's copy, which holds only in-frame ones; the method was immunoSEQ multiplex PCR. The sample holds hundreds of thousands of clones, roughly 89% seen once. The specimen sequenced was peripheral blood. Every receptor here comes from a woman in her thirties with COVID-19, enrolled during active disease.

The chain carries TRBV19 and TRBJ2-7; maybe TRBD2 (5 bases). Between the trimmed V and J ends, which lost 4 bases and 7 bases, there was a span of 17 bases. This CDR3 contains 14 residues. CDR1 is LNHDA and CDR2 is SQIVND in the germline V gene (reference sequence). The CDR3 region is CASSKDLDSDEQYF. CDR3 DNA: TGTGCCAGTAGTAAGGACTTGGACTCCGATGAGCAGTACTTC. The full variable domain, in which reference TRBV19 and TRBJ2-7 provide the parts outside the CDR3, is DGGITQSPKYLFRKEGQNVTLSCEQNLNHDAMYWYRQDPGQGLRLIYYSQIVNDFQKGDIAEGYSVSREKKESFPLTVTSAQKNPTAFYLCASSKDLDSDEQYFGPGTRLTVT.

The sample holds a few counts of this clone. The chain combines TRBV2 with TRBJ1-2; D perhaps matches TRBD1 (6 bases). V was pared by 4 bases and J by 6 bases, with 12 bases between. Germline values: CDR1 SNHLY, CDR2 FYNNEI. The CDR3 length is 13 residues. The CDR3 reads CASSVQGINGYTF. The CDR3 coding sequence is TGTGCCAGCAGTGTGCAGGGGATTAATGGCTACACCTTC.

The V gene is TRBV13, the J gene TRBJ2-3; D perhaps matches TRBD1 (6 bases). Germline CDR1 is PRHDT and CDR2 is FYEKMQ (reference sequence). This CDR3 region has 17 residues. V dropped 5 bases and J dropped 2 bases, with 20 bases sitting between them. The CDR3 loop is CASSGIIGQTLTDTQYF. CDR3 DNA sequence: TGTGCCAGCAGCGGAATAATCGGACAGACACTCACAGATACGCAGTATTTT. Full variable domain (outside the CDR3, taken from reference TRBV13 and TRBJ2-3): AAGVIQSPRHLIKEKRETATLKCYPIPRHDTVYWYQQGPGQDPQFLISFYEKMQSDKGSIPDRFSAQQFSDYHSELNMSSLELGDSALYFCASSGIIGQTLTDTQYFGPGTRLTVL.

The chain links TRBV6-5 to TRBJ2-2; TRBD1 aligns across 9 bases. CDR1 is MNHEY, CDR2 SVGAGI, per germline. This CDR3 is 16 amino acids long. V was clipped by 2 bases and J by 7 bases; unmatched bases: 8. The CDR3 DNA sequence: TGTGCCAGCAGTTACGGGGGACAGGGAGGTAGCGGGGAGCTGTTTTTT. This codes for CASSYGGQGGSGELFF.

This rearrangement joins TRBV5-6 to TRBJ2-5, with 10 bases matching TRBD2. CDR1 is SGHDT and CDR2 is YYEEEE in the germline V gene. V lost 0 bases, J lost 6 bases, and 5 bases stayed unmatched. The CDR3 consists of 15 residues. In DNA, the CDR3 is TGTGCCAGCAGCTTGGTCCTAGCGGGGGTAAAGACCCAGTACTTC. Translating gives CASSLVLAGVKTQYF.

J is TRBJ2-7 and V is TRBV7-2; possibly TRBD1 for D (6 bases). CDR1 and CDR2 from the germline V gene are SGHTA and FQGNSA. The ends were cut back, 3 bases at V and 2 bases at J, with 8 bases in the middle. The CDR3 covers 13 residues. The CDR3: CASSLNRAYEQYF. In DNA, the CDR3 is TGTGCCAGCAGCTTGAACAGGGCCTACGAGCAGTACTTC.

The rearrangement links TRBV7-8 to TRBJ2-3; TRBD2 matches 9 bases. The CDR3 sequence is 17 residues long. V dropped 2 bases and J dropped 2; count of bases not matched to a gene: 8. Germline V gene lookup returns CDR1 SGHVS and CDR2 FQNEAQ. Here the CDR3 reads CASSLLVAGVVTDTQYF. CDR3 sequence (DNA): TGTGCCAGCAGCTTATTGGTAGCGGGGGTAGTCACAGATACGCAGTATTTT.

The J gene is TRBJ2-7, the V gene TRBV5-1; D gene ambiguous. V lost 0 bases and J 6 bases, leaving 10 bases between the germline ends. The length of the CDR3 is 13 residues. Germline CDR1 is SGHRS and CDR2 is YFSETQ. CDR3 nucleotides: TGCGCCAGCAGCTTGGCCTTGTTTTCCGAGCAGTACTTC. Residues: CASSLALFSEQYF.

This clone showed up just once. The chain is built from TRBV2 and TRBJ1-2; 9 nucleotides align to TRBD1. There are 16 residues in the CDR3. The germline gives CDR1 SNHLY, CDR2 FYNNEI. The junction had 14 bases not matched to a gene; V was cut back by 5 bases and J by 7 bases. CDR3 in amino acids: CASSIAGQGSVSGYTF. CDR3 DNA: TGTGCCAGCAGTATAGCGGGACAGGGTTCAGTTAGTGGCTACACCTTC.

The chain combines TRBV7-2 with TRBJ2-5; 8 bases match TRBD1. CDR1 is SGHTA, CDR2 FQGNSA, per germline. The CDR3 spans 13 residues. J gave up 4 bases and V 2 bases, and 0 bases lay outside the gene matches. The CDR3 sequence: CASSLQGAETQYF. CDR3 in DNA: TGTGCCAGCAGCTTACAGGGGGCAGAGACCCAGTACTTC.

The V call is TRBV2, the J call TRBJ2-5; D perhaps matches TRBD2 (5 bases). The CDR3 contains 12 residues. Trimming shortened V by 4 bases and J by 4 bases, and 7 bases separated the two germline ends. Germline V CDR1 and CDR2: SNHLY, FYNNEI. CDR3 region: CASSVGRETQYF. The CDR3 region has the DNA TGTGCCAGCAGTGTGGGGAGAGAGACCCAGTACTTC.

A single count supports this clone. This chain links TRBV4-2 with TRBJ2-1; D is unresolved. The CDR3 sequence is 14 residues long. Germline loops: CDR1 LGHNA, CDR2 YNFKEQ. V was shortened by 1 base and J by 6 bases, with 10 bases between the two germline ends. The CDR3 sequence is CASSQVEGGNEQFF. The CDR3 nucleotides read TGTGCCAGCAGCCAAGTAGAAGGCGGCAATGAGCAGTTCTTC.

This chain connects TRBV29-1 to TRBJ1-1; D remains ambiguous. Deletions cut 7 bases from V and 3 bases from J, with 9 bases between. CDR3 length equals 11 residues. CDR1 is SQVTM and CDR2 is ANQGSEA in the germline V gene. For the CDR3, the DNA is TGCAGCGCCCGCCGCGACACTGAAGCTTTCTTT. Protein product: CSARRDTEAFF.

V gene TRBV2 combines with J gene TRBJ1-2; TRBD1 is a possible D gene (5 bases). From germline, CDR1 is SNHLY and CDR2 FYNNEI. The CDR3 runs 14 residues. V lost 2 bases and J lost 2, with 9 bases in between. The CDR3 is CASSEQGGNYGYTF. DNA of the CDR3: TGTGCCAGCAGTGAACAGGGAGGGAACTATGGCTACACCTTC. The full variable domain, in which reference TRBV2 and TRBJ1-2 provide the parts outside the CDR3, is EPEVTQTPSHQVTQMGQEVILRCVPISNHLYFYWYRQILGQKVEFLVSFYNNEISEKSEIFDDQFSVERPDGSNFTLKIRSTKLEDSAMYFCASSEQGGNYGYTFGSGTRLTVV.

The chain combines TRBV5-8 with TRBJ1-5; 9 nucleotides match TRBD1. CDR3 size: 18 residues. V shed 0 bases and J 4 bases; nucleotides not matched to a gene: 11. Germline V gene data show CDR1 as SGHTS and CDR2 as YDEGEE. Written as DNA, the CDR3 is TGTGCCAGCAGCTTGGCCCGCGACAGGGGGTTTCTGAATCAGCCCCAGCATTTT. Translating gives CASSLARDRGFLNQPQHF.

The J gene is TRBJ2-2, the V gene TRBV11-2; D ambiguous. Trimming stripped 3 bases from V and 6 bases from J, with 5 bases between. Germline CDR1 SGHAT, CDR2 FQNNGV. The CDR3 is made up of 12 amino acids. The CDR3 DNA reads TGTGCCAGCAGCTTTAGCTCCGGGGAGCTGTTTTTT. Amino acid sequence: CASSFSSGELFF.

This chain joins TRBV4-1 and TRBJ2-3; TRBD1 agrees at 7 bases. In germline, CDR1 is MGHRA, CDR2 YSYEKL. The CDR3 runs to 15 residues. V lost 0 bases, J lost 3 bases, and 3 bases stayed unmatched. CDR3 protein: CASSQENRGTDTQYF. In DNA form, the CDR3 reads TGCGCCAGCAGCCAAGAGAACAGGGGAACAGATACGCAGTATTTT.

This clone showed up many times. The chain couples TRBV6-2 or TRBV6-3 to TRBJ2-2; 7 nucleotides match TRBD1. CDR3 size: 15 residues. Germline V gene data show CDR1 as MNHEY and CDR2 as SVGEGT. The V gene end was trimmed by 5 bases and the J gene end by 3 bases; junction bases not matched to a gene: 6. This CDR3 is CASSPNTGDTGELFF. In DNA form, the CDR3 reads TGTGCCAGCAGTCCGAATACAGGGGACACCGGGGAGCTGTTTTTT.

This clone was seen once. The V gene is TRBV7-2, the J gene TRBJ2-3, with D unclear. V lost 6 bases, J lost 0 bases, and 7 bases lay in between. The CDR3 is made up of 13 amino acids. Germline CDR1 reads SGHTA; CDR2 reads FQGNSA. CDR3 nucleotide sequence: TGTGCCAGCAGGCGATCTAGCACAGATACGCAGTATTTT. Translating it yields CASRRSSTDTQYF.

This rearrangement joins TRBV30 to TRBJ2-1; D might be TRBD1 (6 bases). The V gene's germline CDR1 is GTSNPN and CDR2 SVGIG (reference sequence). V lost 2 bases and J 7 bases, leaving 9 bases between the germline ends. This CDR3 spans 12 amino acids. CDR3 bases: TGTGCCTGGAGTTTCACAGGGAATGAGCAGTTCTTC. It codes for CAWSFTGNEQFF. The complete variable domain, with remaining parts taken from reference TRBV30 and TRBJ2-1, reads SQTIHQWPATLVQPVGSPLSLECTVEGTSNPNLYWYRQAAGRGLQLLFYSVGIGQISSEVPQNLSASRPQDRQFILSSKKLLLSDSGFYLCAWSFTGNEQFFGPGTRLTVL.

The gene calls are TRBV6-5 and TRBJ2-7; a weak D match, TRBD1 (5 bases). The CDR3 loop spans 13 amino acids. Trimming pared 5 bases from V and 2 bases from J, leaving 10 bases between. The germline V gene encodes CDR1 MNHEY and CDR2 SVGAGI. In DNA, the CDR3 is TGTGCCAGCAGTCCACAGGCTCCCTACGAGCAGTACTTC. This gives the protein CASSPQAPYEQYF.

This chain links TRBV12-3 or TRBV12-4 with TRBJ1-1; D ambiguous. V gave up 7 bases and J gave up 6 bases, with 12 bases separating them. The length of the CDR3 is 12 residues. CDR3 nucleotides: TGTGCCAGCACCGAGGGTTGGTCTGAAGCTTTCTTT. Translating it yields CASTEGWSEAFF.

This clone was found once. The gene calls are TRBV2 and TRBJ1-5, with TRBD1 identical over 10 bases. This CDR3 has 16 amino acids. Trimming took 5 bases from V and 1 from J; bases not matched to a gene: 5. Germline CDR1 reads SNHLY; CDR2 reads FYNNEI. This CDR3 is CASSLRTGGSNQPQHF. In DNA form, the CDR3 reads TGTGCCAGCAGTCTAAGGACAGGGGGAAGCAATCAGCCCCAGCATTTT.

Regarding this clone: This sample also contains other DNA sequences that code for the same CDR3. The chain couples TRBV7-9 to TRBJ1-5, with D perhaps TRBD1 (5 bases). V was trimmed by 5 bases and J by 4 bases, leaving 6 bases between them. Germline CDR1 SEHNR, CDR2 FQNEAQ (reference sequence). There are 12 residues in the CDR3. The CDR3 nucleotides read TGTGCCAGCAGCCGGGGGAATCAGCCCCAGCATTTT. As protein: CASSRGNQPQHF.

This clone was observed once. The chain uses TRBV7-7 and TRBJ1-4, with D possibly being TRBD1 (5 bases). The V end lost 4 bases, the J end lost 4 bases, and 13 bases lay between the germline ends. The CDR3 is 15 amino acids. CDR1 SSHAT and CDR2 FNYEAQ come from the germline V gene (reference sequence). The CDR3 region has the DNA TGTGCCAGCAGCTCGCACAGGAAGGGTAATGAAAAACTGTTTTTT. Protein product: CASSSHRKGNEKLFF.

The chain joins TRBV5-1 to TRBJ2-5, with 8 bases fitting TRBD2. CDR3 length: 15 residues. V lost 3 bases and J lost 4; bases outside the gene matches: 8. The germline gives CDR1 SGHRS, CDR2 YFSETQ. CDR3 sequence reads: CASSYGTSDLETQYF. In DNA form, the CDR3 reads TGCGCCAGCAGCTACGGGACTAGTGATTTAGAGACCCAGTACTTC.

The CDR3 sequence is CASAKRGGSTDTQYF. For the CDR3, the DNA is TGTGCCAGCGCCAAGAGGGGAGGAAGCACAGATACGCAGTATTTT. The V call is TRBV7-3, the J call TRBJ2-3, with D maybe TRBD2 (6 bases). Trimming took 8 bases from V and 0 from J, leaving 15 bases between them. The V gene's germline CDR1 is SGHTA and CDR2 FQGTGA. This CDR3 comprises 15 residues. Combining the CDR3 with reference TRBV7-3 and TRBJ2-3 gives the whole variable domain GAGVSQTPSNKVTEKGKYVELRCDPISGHTALYWYRQSLGQGPEFLIYFQGTGAADDSGLPNDRFFAVRPEGSVSTLKIQRTERGDSAVYLCASAKRGGSTDTQYFGPGTRLTVL.

This rearrangement joins TRBV5-1 to TRBJ2-7; D remains ambiguous. This CDR3 region has 13 residues. The germline V gene encodes CDR1 SGHRS and CDR2 YFSETQ. The ends were cut back, 0 bases at V and 4 bases at J, with 8 bases in the middle. CDR3 sequence reads: CASSLGLLYEQYF. The DNA of the CDR3 is TGCGCCAGCAGCTTGGGTCTACTATACGAGCAGTACTTC. The variable domain in full, completed from reference TRBV5-1 and TRBJ2-7, reads KAGVTQTPRYLIKTRGQQVTLSCSPISGHRSVSWYQQTPGQGLQFLFEYFSETQRNKGNFPGRFSGRQFSNSRSEMNVSTLELGDSALYLCASSLGLLYEQYFGPGTRLTVT.

The V gene is TRBV5-1, the J gene TRBJ1-6; 7 bases map to TRBD1. The CDR3 contains 14 residues. Germline-derived CDR1 and CDR2 are SGHRS and YFSETQ. The V and J ends lost 4 bases and 7 bases, in that order; junction bases with no gene match: 5. CDR3 bases: TGCGCCAGCAGCATGGGACAGAACAATTCACCCCTCCACTTT. It specifies CASSMGQNNSPLHF.

This chain connects TRBV2 to TRBJ1-2, with a weak D call TRBD1 (6 bases). The germline V gene encodes CDR1 SNHLY and CDR2 FYNNEI. V dropped 8 bases and J dropped 4 bases, with 20 bases sitting between them. The CDR3 has 15 amino acids. The DNA of the CDR3 is TGTGCCAGCTCCTGGCGGGGGGGGGCGAGCTATGGCTACACCTTC. It specifies CASSWRGGASYGYTF.

The chain uses TRBV12-5 and TRBJ1-2; TRBD1 aligns across 9 bases. Germline CDR1 reads LGHNT; CDR2 reads FRNRAP. This CDR3 is built from 13 residues. With 4 bases clipped from V and 8 bases from J, the junction kept 5 bases outside the gene matches. DNA of the CDR3: TGTGCTAGTGGTTCGGGACAGGGTCGCGGCTACACCTTC. Amino acids: CASGSGQGRGYTF.